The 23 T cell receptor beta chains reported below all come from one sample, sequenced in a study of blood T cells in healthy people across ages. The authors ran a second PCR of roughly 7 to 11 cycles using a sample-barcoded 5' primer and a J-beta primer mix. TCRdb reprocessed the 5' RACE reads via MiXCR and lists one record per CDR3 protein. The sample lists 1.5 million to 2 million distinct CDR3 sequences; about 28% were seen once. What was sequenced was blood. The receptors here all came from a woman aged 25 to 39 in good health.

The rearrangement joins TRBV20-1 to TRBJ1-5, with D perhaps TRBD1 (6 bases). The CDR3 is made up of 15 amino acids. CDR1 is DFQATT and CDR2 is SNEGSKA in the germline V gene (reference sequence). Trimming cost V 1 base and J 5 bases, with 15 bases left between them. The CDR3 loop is CSARVGRGGHQPQHF. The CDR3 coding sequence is TGCAGTGCTAGAGTAGGCAGGGGAGGACATCAGCCCCAGCATTTT.

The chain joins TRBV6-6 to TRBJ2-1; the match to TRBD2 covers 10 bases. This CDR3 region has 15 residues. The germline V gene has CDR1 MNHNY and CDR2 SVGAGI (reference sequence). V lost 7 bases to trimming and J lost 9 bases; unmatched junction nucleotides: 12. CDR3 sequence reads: CASNDASIAGGEQFF. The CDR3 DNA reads TGTGCCAGCAACGATGCCAGTATAGCGGGAGGTGAGCAGTTCTTC.

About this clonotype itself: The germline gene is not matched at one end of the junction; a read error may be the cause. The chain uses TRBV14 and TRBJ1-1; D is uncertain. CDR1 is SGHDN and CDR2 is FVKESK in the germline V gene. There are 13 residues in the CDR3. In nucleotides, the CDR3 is TGTGCCAGCAGCCAACTTATAAGCACTGAAGCCTTCTTT. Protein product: CASSQLISTEAFF. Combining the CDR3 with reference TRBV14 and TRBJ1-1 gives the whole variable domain EAGVTQFPSHSVIEKGQTVTLRCDPISGHDNLYWYRRVMGKEIKFLLHFVKESKQDESGMPNNRFLAERTGGTYSTLKVQPAELEDSGVYFCASSQLISTEAFFGQGTRLTVV.

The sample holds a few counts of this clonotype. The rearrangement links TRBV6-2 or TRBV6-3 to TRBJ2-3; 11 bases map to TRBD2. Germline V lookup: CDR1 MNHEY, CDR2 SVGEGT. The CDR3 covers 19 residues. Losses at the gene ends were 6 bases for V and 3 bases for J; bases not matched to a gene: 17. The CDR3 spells CASRPGTSGYGWKTDTQYF. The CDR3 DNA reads TGTGCCAGCAGACCCGGGACTAGCGGATACGGGTGGAAGACAGATACGCAGTATTTT.

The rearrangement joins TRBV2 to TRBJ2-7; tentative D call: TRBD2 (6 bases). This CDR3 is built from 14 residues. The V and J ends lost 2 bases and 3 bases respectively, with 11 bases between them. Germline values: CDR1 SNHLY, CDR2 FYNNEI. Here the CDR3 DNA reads TGTGCCAGCAGTGAAACTAGCAGACACTACGAGCAGTACTTC. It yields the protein CASSETSRHYEQYF.

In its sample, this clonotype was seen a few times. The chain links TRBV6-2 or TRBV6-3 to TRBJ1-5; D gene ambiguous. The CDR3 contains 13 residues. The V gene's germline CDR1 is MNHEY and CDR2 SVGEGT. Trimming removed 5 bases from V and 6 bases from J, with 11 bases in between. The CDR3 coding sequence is TGTGCCAGCAGTCTTTTATACGTTCAGCCCCAGCATTTT. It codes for CASSLLYVQPQHF.

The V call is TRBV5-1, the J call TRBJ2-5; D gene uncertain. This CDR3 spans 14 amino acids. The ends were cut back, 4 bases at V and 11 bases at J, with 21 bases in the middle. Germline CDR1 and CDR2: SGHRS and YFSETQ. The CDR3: CASSMTQSGNEQYF. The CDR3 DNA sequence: TGCGCCAGCAGCATGACTCAGAGTGGCAATGAGCAGTACTTC.

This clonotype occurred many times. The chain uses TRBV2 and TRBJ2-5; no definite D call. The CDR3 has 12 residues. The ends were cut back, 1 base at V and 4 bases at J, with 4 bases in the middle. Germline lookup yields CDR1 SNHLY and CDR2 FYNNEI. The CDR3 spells CASSEGVETQYF. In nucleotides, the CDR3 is TGTGCCAGCAGTGAAGGGGTAGAGACCCAGTACTTC.

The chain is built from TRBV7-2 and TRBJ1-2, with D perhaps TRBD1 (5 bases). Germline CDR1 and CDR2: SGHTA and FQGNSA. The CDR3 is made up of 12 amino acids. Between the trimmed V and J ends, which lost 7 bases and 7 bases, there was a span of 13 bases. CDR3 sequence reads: CASTSPGTGYTF. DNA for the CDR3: TGTGCCAGCACCTCTCCGGGGACTGGCTACACCTTC.

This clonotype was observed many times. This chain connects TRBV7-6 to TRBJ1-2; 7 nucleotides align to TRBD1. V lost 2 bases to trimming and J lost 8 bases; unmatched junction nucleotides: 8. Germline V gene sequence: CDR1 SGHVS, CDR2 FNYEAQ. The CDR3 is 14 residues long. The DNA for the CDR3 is TGTGCCAGCAGCTTAAATACAGGGGTAGGCGGCTACACCTTC. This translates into CASSLNTGVGGYTF. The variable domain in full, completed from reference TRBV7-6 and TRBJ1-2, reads GAGVSQSPRYKVTKRGQDVALRCDPISGHVSLYWYRQALGQGPEFLTYFNYEAQQDKSGLPNDRFSAERPEGSISTLTIQRTEQRDSAMYRCASSLNTGVGGYTFGSGTRLTVV.

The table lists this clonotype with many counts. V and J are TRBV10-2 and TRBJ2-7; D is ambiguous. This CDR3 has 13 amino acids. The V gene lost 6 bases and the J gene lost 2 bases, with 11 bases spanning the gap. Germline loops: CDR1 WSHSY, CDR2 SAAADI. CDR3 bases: TGCGCCAGCAGGAAAGGGCCCACCTACGAGCAGTACTTC. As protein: CASRKGPTYEQYF.

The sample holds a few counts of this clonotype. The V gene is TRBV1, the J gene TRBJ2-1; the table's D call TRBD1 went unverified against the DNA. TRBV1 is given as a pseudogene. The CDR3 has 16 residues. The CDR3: CTSSRHRDREGNEQFF. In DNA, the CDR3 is TGCACCAGCAGCCGACACCGGGACAGGGAGGGCAATGAGCAGTTCTTC.

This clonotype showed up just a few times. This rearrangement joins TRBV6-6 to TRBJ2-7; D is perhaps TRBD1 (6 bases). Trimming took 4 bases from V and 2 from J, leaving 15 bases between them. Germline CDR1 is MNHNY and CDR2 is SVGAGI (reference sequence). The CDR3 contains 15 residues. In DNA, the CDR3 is TGTGCCAGCAGTTCACGACAGGTCAGCGCCTACGAGCAGTACTTC. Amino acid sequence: CASSSRQVSAYEQYF.

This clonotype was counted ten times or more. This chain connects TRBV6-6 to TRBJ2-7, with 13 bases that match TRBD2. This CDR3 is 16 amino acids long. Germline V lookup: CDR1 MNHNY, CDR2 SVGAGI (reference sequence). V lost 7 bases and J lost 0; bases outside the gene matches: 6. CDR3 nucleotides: TGTGCCAGCACCGAGACTAGCGGGAGGAGCTCCTACGAGCAGTACTTC. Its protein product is CASTETSGRSSYEQYF.

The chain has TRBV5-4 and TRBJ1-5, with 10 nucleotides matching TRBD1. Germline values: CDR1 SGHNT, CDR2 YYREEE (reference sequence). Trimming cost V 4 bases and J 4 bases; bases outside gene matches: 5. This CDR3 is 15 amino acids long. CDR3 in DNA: TGTGCCAGCAGCATCGACAGGGGGCTAAATCAGCCCCAGCATTTT. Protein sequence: CASSIDRGLNQPQHF.

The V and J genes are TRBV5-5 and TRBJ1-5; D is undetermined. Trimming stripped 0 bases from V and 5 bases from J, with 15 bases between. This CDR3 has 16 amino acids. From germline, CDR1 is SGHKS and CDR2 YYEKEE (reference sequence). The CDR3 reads CASSLAGGLSDQPQHF. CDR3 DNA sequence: TGTGCCAGCAGCTTGGCCGGAGGGCTCAGCGATCAGCCCCAGCATTTT.

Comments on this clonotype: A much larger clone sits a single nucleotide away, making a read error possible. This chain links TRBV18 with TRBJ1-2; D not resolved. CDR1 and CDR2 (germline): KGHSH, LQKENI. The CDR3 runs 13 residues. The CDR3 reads CASSQGSDYGNTF. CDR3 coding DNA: TGTGCCAGCTCACAGGGTTCCGACTATGGCAACACCTTC.

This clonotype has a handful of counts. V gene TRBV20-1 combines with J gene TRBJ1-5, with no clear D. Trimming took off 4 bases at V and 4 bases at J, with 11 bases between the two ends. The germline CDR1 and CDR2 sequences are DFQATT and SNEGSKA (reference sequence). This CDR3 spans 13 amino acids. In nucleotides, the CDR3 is TGCAGTGCTAACGGCCCGGAAAATCAGCCCCAGCATTTT. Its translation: CSANGPENQPQHF.

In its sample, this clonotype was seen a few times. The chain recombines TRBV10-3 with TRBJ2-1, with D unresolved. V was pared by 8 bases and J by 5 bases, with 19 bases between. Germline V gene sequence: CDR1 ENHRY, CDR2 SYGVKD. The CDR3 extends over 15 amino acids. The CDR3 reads CAISQKSSVNNEQFF. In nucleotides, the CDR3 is TGTGCCATCTCCCAAAAATCGAGCGTCAACAATGAGCAGTTCTTC.

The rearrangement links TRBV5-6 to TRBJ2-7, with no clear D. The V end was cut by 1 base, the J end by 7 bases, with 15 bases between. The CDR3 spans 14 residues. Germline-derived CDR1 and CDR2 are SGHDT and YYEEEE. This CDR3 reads CASSLRLRPNEQYF. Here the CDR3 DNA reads TGTGCCAGCAGCTTGAGACTCCGGCCCAATGAGCAGTACTTC.

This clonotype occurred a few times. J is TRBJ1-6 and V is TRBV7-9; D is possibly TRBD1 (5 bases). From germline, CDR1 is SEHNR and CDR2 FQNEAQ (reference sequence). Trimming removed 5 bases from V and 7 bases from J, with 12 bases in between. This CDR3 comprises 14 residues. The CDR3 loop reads CASSPDRTNSPLHF. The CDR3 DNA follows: TGTGCCAGCAGCCCCGACAGAACAAATTCACCCCTCCACTTT.

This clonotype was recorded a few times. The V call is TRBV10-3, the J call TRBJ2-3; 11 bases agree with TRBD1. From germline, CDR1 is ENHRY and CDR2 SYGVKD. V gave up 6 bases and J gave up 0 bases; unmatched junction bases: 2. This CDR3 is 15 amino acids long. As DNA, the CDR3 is TGTGCCATCAGGGGACAGGGGGAGAGCACAGATACGCAGTATTTT. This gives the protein CAIRGQGESTDTQYF.

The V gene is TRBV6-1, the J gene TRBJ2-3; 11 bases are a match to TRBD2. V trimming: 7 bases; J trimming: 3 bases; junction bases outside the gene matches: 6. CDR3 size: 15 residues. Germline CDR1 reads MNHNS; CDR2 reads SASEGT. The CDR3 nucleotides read TGTGCCAGCATCAGGACTAGCGGGTGGACAGATACGCAGTATTTT. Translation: CASIRTSGWTDTQYF.